The T cell receptor beta chain under discussion was sequenced for a study of T-cell memory formation after mild COVID-19. Overall study results and limits: Some clones that responded were present in memory (sampled pre-infection), which suggests cross-reactive memory joined. Clones that shrank (day 15 to 85) were balanced CD4/CD8, whereas later expanders leaned CD4+.

Germline CDR1 and CDR2: SGHVS and FQNEAQ. V gave up 1 base and J gave up 0 bases, with 10 bases separating them. CDR3 length equals 16 residues. TCRdb redid the calling of the 5' RACE reads with MiXCR, one entry per CDR3 protein. The sample holds over 500,000 distinct CDR3 sequences, 17% seen once. This clonotype was seen only a few times. Its cognate antigen is unknown. The clonotype comes from an adult woman who had mild COVID-19 (a few samples of this study predate the infection). Cell type and time point are not known. The sample was PBMCs or a T cell subset sorted from them (not recorded which). The rearrangement uses TRBV7-8 and TRBJ1-5; D is uncertain. CDR3 region: CASSLGPGSSNQPQHF. The CDR3, as DNA: TGTGCCAGCAGCTTAGGGCCGGGGAGTAGCAATCAGCCCCAGCATTTT.